These 14 T cell receptor beta chains originate from one sample sequenced in a study of CD8 T cells in ankylosing spondylitis (TCRdb year 2017). Receptors were amplified or captured by 5' RACE. Sequencer: Illumina HiSeq 2500. TCRdb cleaned the public reads at Q25 with fastp, built clones with MiXCR and kept in-frame beta chains. Rows are unified per CDR3 protein, each entry keeping the most common DNA and genes. For this sample the table gives 200,000 or so distinct CDR3 sequences, of which around a quarter were detected only once. Approximately 6.6% of the sample rests with the top ten. Sample: blood, either unsorted or a sorted T cell fraction (not recorded which). The receptors here all came from a male donor with ankylosing spondylitis or in good health (not recorded which).

This chain joins TRBV7-2 and TRBJ2-7; the D is unclear. The V and J ends lost 1 base and 9 bases respectively, with 7 bases between them. The CDR3 loop spans 11 amino acids. Germline CDR1 reads SGHTA; CDR2 reads FQGNSA. The CDR3 protein is CASSLGPGQYF. CDR3 nucleotides: TGTGCCAGCAGCTTAGGTCCGGGGCAGTACTTC.

This clonotype was counted many times. This chain links TRBV29-1 with TRBJ2-5; D ambiguous. The V gene lost 2 bases and the J gene lost 5 bases, with 12 bases spanning the gap. Germline V CDR1 and CDR2: SQVTM, ANQGSEA. The CDR3 covers 13 residues. CDR3 loop: CSVELENLETQYF. DNA for the CDR3: TGCAGCGTTGAACTAGAAAATCTTGAGACCCAGTACTTC.

In regard to this clonotype: This may be a read error: a much more frequent sequence differs by one nucleotide. This chain connects TRBV5-5 to TRBJ2-7; D is possibly TRBD1 (6 bases). The V gene's germline CDR1 is SGHKS and CDR2 YYEKEE (reference sequence). The CDR3 totals 14 residues. CDR3 nucleotides: TGTGCCAGCAGCACGAGGCCAGGGGACCACGAGCAGTCCTTC. This encodes CASSTRPGDHEQSF.

This clonotype was seen repeatedly, ten times or more. The J gene is TRBJ1-1, the V gene TRBV20-1; D remains ambiguous. Germline V lookup: CDR1 DFQATT, CDR2 SNEGSKA (reference sequence). There are 14 residues in the CDR3. With 1 base removed from V and 0 bases from J, the gap between germline ends came to 9 bases. DNA for the CDR3: TGCAGTGCTAGAGTGGTGACCATGAACACTGAAGCTTTCTTT. Protein product: CSARVVTMNTEAFF.

This chain connects TRBV24-1 to TRBJ2-3; D is unresolved. The CDR3 covers 12 residues. Trimming took off 1 base at V and 8 bases at J, with 6 bases between the two ends. CDR1 is KGHDR and CDR2 is SFDVKD in the germline V gene. The chain's CDR3 is CATSDFLGTQYF. The CDR3, as DNA: TGTGCCACCAGTGATTTTCTGGGTACGCAGTATTTT.

This clonotype was recorded a few times. V usage is TRBV10-3 and J usage is TRBJ2-5, with 10 positions matching TRBD2. The J segment lost 3 bases and the V segment lost 2 bases, leaving 3 bases of the junction unmatched. CDR1 is ENHRY and CDR2 is SYGVKD in the germline V gene. The CDR3 extends over 15 amino acids. For the CDR3, the DNA is TGTGCCATCAGTGAGGGACTAGCGGATAAAGAGACCCAGTACTTC. Translated, it gives CAISEGLADKETQYF.

Many counts were recorded for this clonotype. The rearrangement joins TRBV20-1 to TRBJ2-3; D call uncertain. Germline V gives CDR1 DFQATT, CDR2 SNEGSKA (reference sequence). The CDR3 loop spans 14 amino acids. The CDR3 bases are TGCAGCCACCCACCTAGTGGTAACACAGATACGCAGTATTTT. Translating gives CSHPPSGNTDTQYF.

This clonotype was seen ten or more times. The chain joins TRBV12-3 or TRBV12-4 to TRBJ2-3; 7 bases line up with TRBD1. Germline trimming cut 6 bases from V and 6 bases from J; bases unmatched to any gene: 12. This CDR3 comprises 15 residues. The CDR3, as DNA: TGTGCCAGCAGCCGACCCTCCTCCAGGGGGGATACGCAGTATTTT. This gives the protein CASSRPSSRGDTQYF.

This clonotype was seen many times. The junction differs from germline at one of its ends, possibly a read error. The J gene is TRBJ2-1, the V gene TRBV7-7; 7 nucleotides match TRBD1. The CDR3 runs to 13 residues. Germline CDR1 and CDR2: SSHAT and FNYEAQ (reference sequence). In DNA form, the CDR3 reads TGTGCTAGCAGCCAAGACAGGGTGGATGAGCAGTTCTTC. This gives the protein CASSQDRVDEQFF.

This clonotype was seen repeatedly, ten times or more. V is TRBV5-1 and J is TRBJ2-2; weak D call: TRBD2 (5 bases). Germline loops: CDR1 SGHRS, CDR2 YFSETQ. The CDR3 consists of 12 residues. V lost 3 bases and J lost 7, with 7 bases in between. For the CDR3, the DNA is TGCGCCAGCAGCTCCGGAGGCGGGGAGCTGTTTTTT. Its translation is CASSSGGGELFF.

A single count supports this clonotype. The chain joins TRBV6-5 to TRBJ2-7; D not resolved. Trimming removed 0 bases from V and 7 bases from J, with 13 bases in between. CDR1 is MNHEY and CDR2 is SVGAGI in the germline V gene. The CDR3 sequence is 14 residues long. The CDR3 loop reads CASSYSVKSVEQYF. In nucleotides, the CDR3 is TGTGCCAGCAGTTACTCGGTTAAATCGGTAGAGCAGTACTTC.

The sample holds many counts of this clonotype. This chain's CDR3 is CASSLGGKGETQYF. CDR3 bases: TGTGCCAGCAGCTTAGGTGGCAAAGGGGAGACCCAGTACTTC. The chain is built from TRBV7-9 and TRBJ2-5; D gene unclear. V lost 1 base to trimming and J lost 5 bases, with 11 bases between them. Germline lookup yields CDR1 SEHNR and CDR2 FQNEAQ (reference sequence). The CDR3 spans 14 residues.

The rearrangement links TRBV30 to TRBJ1-1; possible D gene TRBD1, 6 bases. In germline, CDR1 is GTSNPN, CDR2 SVGIG (reference sequence). V shed 2 bases and J shed 10 bases, with 11 bases lying between them. This CDR3 is built from 11 residues. CDR3 bases: TGTGCCTGGAGTTCGACAGGTGGAGCTTTCTTT. It codes for CAWSSTGGAFF.

The chain carries TRBV6-1 and TRBJ2-3; D gene ambiguous. The V gene lost 5 bases and the J gene lost 1 base, with 13 bases spanning the gap. Looked up from germline, CDR1 is MNHNS and CDR2 is SASEGT. The CDR3 covers 15 residues. The chain's CDR3 is CASSPARGGTDTQYF. Here the CDR3 DNA reads TGTGCCAGCAGTCCTGCGCGAGGAGGCACAGATACGCAGTATTTT.